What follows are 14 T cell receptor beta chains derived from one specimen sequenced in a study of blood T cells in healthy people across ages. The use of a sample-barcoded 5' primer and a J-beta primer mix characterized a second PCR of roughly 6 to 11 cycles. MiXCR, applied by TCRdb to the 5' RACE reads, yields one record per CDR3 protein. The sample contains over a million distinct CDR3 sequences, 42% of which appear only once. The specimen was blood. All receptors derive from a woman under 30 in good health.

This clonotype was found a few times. The CDR3 loop reads CASSLGQASNSPLHF. As DNA, the CDR3 is TGTGCCAGCAGTTTGGGCCAGGCTAGTAATTCACCCCTCCACTTT. The V and J genes are TRBV12-3 or TRBV12-4 and TRBJ1-6; D unresolved. This CDR3 spans 15 amino acids. Trimming stripped 3 bases from V and 6 bases from J, with 12 bases between.

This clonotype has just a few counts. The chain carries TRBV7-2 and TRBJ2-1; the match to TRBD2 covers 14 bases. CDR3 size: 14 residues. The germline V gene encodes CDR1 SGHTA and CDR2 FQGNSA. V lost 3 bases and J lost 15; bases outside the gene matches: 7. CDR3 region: CASSLGGLAGDPFF. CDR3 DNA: TGTGCCAGCAGCTTGGGGGGACTAGCGGGGGACCCGTTCTTC.

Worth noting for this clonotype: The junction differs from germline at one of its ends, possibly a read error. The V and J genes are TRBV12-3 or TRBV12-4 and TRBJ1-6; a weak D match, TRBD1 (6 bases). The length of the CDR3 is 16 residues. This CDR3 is CASRQGPSSYSSPLHF. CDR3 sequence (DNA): TGTGCCAGCAGACAGGGTCCCAGCTCCTATAGTTCACCCCTCCACTTT.

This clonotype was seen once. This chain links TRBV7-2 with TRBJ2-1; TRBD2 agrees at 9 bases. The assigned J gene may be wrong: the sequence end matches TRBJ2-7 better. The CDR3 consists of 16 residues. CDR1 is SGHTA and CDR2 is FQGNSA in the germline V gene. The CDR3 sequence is CASSPRLAVSYNEQYF. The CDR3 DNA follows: TGTGCCAGCAGCCCACGACTAGCGGTGTCCTACAATGAGCAGTACTTC.

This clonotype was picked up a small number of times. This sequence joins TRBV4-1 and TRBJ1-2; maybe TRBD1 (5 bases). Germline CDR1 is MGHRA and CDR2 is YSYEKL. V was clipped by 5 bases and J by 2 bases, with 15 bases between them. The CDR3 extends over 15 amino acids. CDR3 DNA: TGCGCCAGCAGCTTACCTGGGACGAAAAACTATGGCTACACCTTC. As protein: CASSLPGTKNYGYTF.

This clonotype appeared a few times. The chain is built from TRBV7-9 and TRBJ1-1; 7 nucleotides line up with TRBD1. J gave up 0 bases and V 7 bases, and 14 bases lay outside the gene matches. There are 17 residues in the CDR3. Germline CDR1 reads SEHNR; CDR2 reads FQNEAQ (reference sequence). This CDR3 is CASTPGGVQGMNTEAFF. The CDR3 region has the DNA TGTGCCAGCACCCCCGGAGGGGTACAGGGGATGAACACTGAAGCTTTCTTT.

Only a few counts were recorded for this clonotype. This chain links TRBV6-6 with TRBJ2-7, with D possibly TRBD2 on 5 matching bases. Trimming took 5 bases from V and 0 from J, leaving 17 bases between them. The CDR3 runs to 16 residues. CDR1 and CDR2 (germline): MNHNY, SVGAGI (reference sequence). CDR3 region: CASSPLQAESSYEQYF. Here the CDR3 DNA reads TGTGCCAGCAGTCCCCTCCAAGCGGAGAGCTCCTACGAGCAGTACTTC.

In DNA form, the CDR3 reads TGTGCCAGCAGCGCAACCTACTACGAGCAGTACTTC. This codes for CASSATYYEQYF. This chain uses TRBV5-6 with TRBJ2-5; D gene ambiguous. The J call may be faulty, since TRBJ2-7 better matches the DNA end. Germline loops: CDR1 SGHDT, CDR2 YYEEEE. The CDR3 sequence is 12 residues long.

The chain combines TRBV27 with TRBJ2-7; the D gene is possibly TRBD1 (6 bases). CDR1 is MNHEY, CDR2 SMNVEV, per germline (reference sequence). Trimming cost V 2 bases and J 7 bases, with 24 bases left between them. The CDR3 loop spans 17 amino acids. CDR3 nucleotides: TGTGCCAGCAGTTTAGAGTGGACAGACTTTTCCTACAATGAGCAGTACTTC. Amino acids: CASSLEWTDFSYNEQYF.

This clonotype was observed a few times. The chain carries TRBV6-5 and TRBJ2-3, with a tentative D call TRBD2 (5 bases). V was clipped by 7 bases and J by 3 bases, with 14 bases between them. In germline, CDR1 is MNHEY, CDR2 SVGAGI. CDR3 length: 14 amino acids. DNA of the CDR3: TGTGCCAGCACTCCCAGCGGCGGTACAGATACGCAGTATTTT. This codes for CASTPSGGTDTQYF.

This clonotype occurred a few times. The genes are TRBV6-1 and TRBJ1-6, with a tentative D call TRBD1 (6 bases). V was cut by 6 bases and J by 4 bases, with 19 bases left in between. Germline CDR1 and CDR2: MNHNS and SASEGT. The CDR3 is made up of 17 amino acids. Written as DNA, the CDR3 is TGTGCCAGCAGCGGGGCTACCGGGACACAATATAATTCACCCCTCCACTTT. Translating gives CASSGATGTQYNSPLHF.

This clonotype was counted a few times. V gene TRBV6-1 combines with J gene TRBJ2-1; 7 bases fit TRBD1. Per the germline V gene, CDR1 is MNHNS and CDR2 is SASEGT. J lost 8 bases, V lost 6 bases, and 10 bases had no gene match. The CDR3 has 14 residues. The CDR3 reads CASRTGLVQDEQFF. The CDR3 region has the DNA TGTGCCAGCAGGACAGGGTTGGTGCAGGATGAGCAGTTCTTC.

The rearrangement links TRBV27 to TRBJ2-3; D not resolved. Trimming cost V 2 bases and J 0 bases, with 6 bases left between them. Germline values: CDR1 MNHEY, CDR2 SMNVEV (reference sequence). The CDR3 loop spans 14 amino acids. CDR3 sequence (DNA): TGTGCCAGCAGTTTACAGCGCAGCACAGATACGCAGTATTTT. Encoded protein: CASSLQRSTDTQYF.

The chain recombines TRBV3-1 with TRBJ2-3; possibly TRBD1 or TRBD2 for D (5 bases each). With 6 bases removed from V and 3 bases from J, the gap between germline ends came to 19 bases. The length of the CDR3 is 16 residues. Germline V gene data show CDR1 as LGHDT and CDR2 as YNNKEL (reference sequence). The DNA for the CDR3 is TGTGCCAGCAGTTTAAACCTTGGGGGAAGAACAGATACGCAGTATTTT. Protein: CASSLNLGGRTDTQYF.